This is a list of T cell receptor beta chains from one sample in a study of cytomegalovirus exposure and HLA in healthy donors. Only in-frame clones appear in the TCRdb table, and some are missing; sequencing was by immunoSEQ multiplex PCR. The table lists 130,000 to 150,000 clones, almost 80% of them singletons. The sequencing sample was made of PBMCs. The source of these receptors is a male donor in good health and CMV-seronegative. Each CDR3 is given without its conserved first and last residue. Each record gives: J gene, V gene, D gene, CDR3 protein. A D gene is named only where the DNA matches it firmly.

TRBJ2-1 TRBV7-2 - ASRTNSGSYNEQF
TRBJ2-7 TRBV15 TRBD2 ATSSGTSGSSYEQY
TRBJ2-3 TRBV15 TRBD2 ATSSGLAANTDTQY
TRBJ1-6 TRBV6-5 TRBD1 ASSVDRVNSPLH
TRBJ2-5 TRBV7-9 - SSSPLGAPETQY
TRBJ1-2 TRBV5-4 TRBD1 ASSSNTGADYGYT
TRBJ2-1 TRBV15 - ATTDFQFYNEQF
TRBJ2-2 TRBV10-2 TRBD1 ASIPGTDTGELF
TRBJ1-1 TRBV29-1 TRBD1 SVRQGAGEAF
TRBJ1-2 TRBV7-2 - ASSLTAGISDGYT
TRBJ1-5 TRBV18 - ASSPGLTNTNQPQH
TRBJ1-2 TRBV19 TRBD1 ASNPDRVAHYGYT
TRBJ1-6 TRBV25-1 - ASSESGSHNSPLH
TRBJ2-5 TRBV7-8 - ASSPQVGYQETQY
TRBJ1-2 TRBV18 - ASSPREGYGYT
TRBJ1-4 TRBV6-5 - ASSHSTEVEKLF
TRBJ1-5 TRBV6-5 TRBD1 ASSRTGANNQPQH
TRBJ2-5 TRBV5-1 TRBD2 ASSLFGGGTKETQY
TRBJ2-3 TRBV11-2 TRBD2 ASSLLQGLAGGQDTQY
TRBJ2-2 TRBV7-7 - ASSLGSGLTGELF
TRBJ1-2 TRBV6-6 TRBD1 ASRSGTGGFGYT
TRBJ2-5 TRBV27 TRBD1 ASSGDRGLEETQY
TRBJ1-2 TRBV5-6 TRBD1 ASSIRDRGSYGYT
TRBJ2-1 TRBV11-2 TRBD1 ASTPSTGGGNEQF
TRBJ1-1 TRBV20-1 - SASTNTEAF
TRBJ2-5 TRBV19 TRBD1 ASSQGAGYQETQY
TRBJ1-2 TRBV2 - ASSEARGQGGYGYT
TRBJ2-7 TRBV7-8 - ASSLETGRGEQY
TRBJ1-2 TRBV4-1 - ASSQLTTGDNYGYT
TRBJ2-3 TRBV5-4 - ASSLGLRRGASTDTQY
TRBJ2-3 TRBV4-3 TRBD2 ASSQASTSGGTDTQY